The 31 T cell receptor beta chains listed next were all sequenced from one sample in a study of shared clonotypes between healthy human individuals. Sequencing used immunoSEQ multiplex PCR; TCRdb keeps in-frame clones, though not all of them. Of about 2.4 million clones listed, 90% to 95% were seen once; the top ten hold about 0.13%. The sequencing sample was made of naive CD4+ T cells sorted from blood. The sample's subset: CD45RA+ positively selected. The receptors stem from a man between 18 and 35 years old in good health.

J is TRBJ2-5 and V is TRBV5-1, with D possibly matching TRBD2 (6 bases). The V end lost 1 base, the J end lost 4 bases, and 14 bases lay between the germline ends. The germline V gene has CDR1 SGHRS and CDR2 YFSETQ. The CDR3 spans 15 residues. The CDR3 here is CASSLSGLGGETQYF. The CDR3 nucleotides are TGCGCCAGCAGCTTGAGCGGGTTGGGGGGAGAGACCCAGTACTTC.

The chain employs TRBV4-1 and TRBJ2-5; perhaps TRBD2 as D (6 bases). This CDR3 is built from 17 residues. V was cut by 0 bases and J by 5 bases, with 19 bases left in between. CDR1 and CDR2 from the germline V gene are MGHRA and YSYEKL. The CDR3 nucleotides are TGCGCCAGCAGCCAAGATTTCTCCCCTCCCGCGGGGGAGACCCAGTACTTC. Translation: CASSQDFSPPAGETQYF.

The genes are TRBV14 and TRBJ2-1, with a weak D call TRBD1 (6 bases). V was pared by 1 base and J by 4 bases, with 17 bases between. This CDR3 contains 17 residues. Germline V CDR1 and CDR2: SGHDN, FVKESK. CDR3 loop: CASSQAGWGRDYNEQFF. CDR3 nucleotide sequence: TGTGCCAGCAGCCAAGCCGGGTGGGGGCGCGATTACAATGAGCAGTTCTTC.

Remarks on this clone: Other DNA variants within this sample encode the same CDR3. The V and J genes are TRBV5-1 and TRBJ2-6; D may correspond to TRBD1 or TRBD2 (5 bases each). CDR1 is SGHRS and CDR2 is YFSETQ in the germline V gene. The ends were cut back, 1 base at V and 0 bases at J, with 11 bases in the middle. The CDR3 is 17 residues long. The CDR3: CASSLPGTSSGANVLTF. DNA of the CDR3: TGCGCCAGCAGCTTGCCAGGGACGAGCTCTGGGGCCAACGTCCTGACTTTC.

This sequence joins TRBV7-8 and TRBJ2-1; 9 bases align to TRBD2. The CDR3 consists of 14 residues. The trim removed 2 bases at V and 9 bases at J, leaving 5 bases unmatched. CDR1 and CDR2 from the germline V gene are SGHVS and FQNEAQ. CDR3 nucleotides: TGTGCCAGCAGCTTACGCGGGGGGGCCAGTGAGCAGTTCTTC. This translates into CASSLRGGASEQFF. The complete variable domain, with remaining parts taken from reference TRBV7-8 and TRBJ2-1, reads GAGVSQSPRYKVAKRGQDVALRCDPISGHVSLFWYQQALGQGPEFLTYFQNEAQLDKSGLPSDRFFAERPEGSVSTLKIQRTQQEDSAVYLCASSLRGGASEQFFGPGTRLTVL.

This sequence joins TRBV6-5 and TRBJ2-7; TRBD1 is a possible D gene (5 bases). Germline V gene lookup returns CDR1 MNHEY and CDR2 SVGAGI. The CDR3 is 14 residues long. V dropped 4 bases and J dropped 2 bases, with 12 bases sitting between them. CDR3 nucleotide sequence: TGTGCCAGCAGTTTCTCGACAGAGCCCTACGAGCAGTACTTC. Its translation: CASSFSTEPYEQYF.

This chain uses TRBV5-1 with TRBJ1-6; D is possibly TRBD1 (5 bases). CDR3 length: 15 residues. The V and J ends lost 6 bases and 10 bases respectively, with 20 bases between them. Germline V gene data show CDR1 as SGHRS and CDR2 as YFSETQ. The CDR3 sequence is CASTFNGDLGSPLHF. The CDR3 DNA reads TGCGCCAGCACCTTCAACGGGGACCTCGGCTCACCCCTCCACTTT.

The chain is built from TRBV14 and TRBJ2-6, with D hard to call. Looked up from germline, CDR1 is SGHDN and CDR2 is FVKESK. The ends were cut back, 1 base at V and 2 bases at J, with 15 bases in the middle. This CDR3 is 18 amino acids long. Written as DNA, the CDR3 is TGTGCCAGCAGCCAAGTAGCAGGCAAAGTGGCTGGGGCCAACGTCCTGACTTTC. Translation gives CASSQVAGKVAGANVLTF.

The V call is TRBV28, the J call TRBJ2-2; D ambiguous. The V end was cut by 1 base, the J end by 3 bases, with 3 bases between. The CDR3 runs to 13 residues. Germline V gives CDR1 MDHEN, CDR2 SYDVKM. The CDR3 DNA reads TGTGCCAGCAGTTTATCGTACACCGGGGAGCTGTTTTTT. The encoded protein is CASSLSYTGELFF.

About this clone: Distinct nucleotide sequences in the sample also encode this CDR3. The chain couples TRBV7-2 to TRBJ2-7; TRBD1 agrees at 11 bases. With V trimmed by 1 base and J by 2 bases, 1 base remained unmatched. Germline V gene sequence: CDR1 SGHTA, CDR2 FQGNSA. This CDR3 spans 15 amino acids. CDR3 DNA sequence: TGTGCCAGCAGCTTAGTGGGACAGGGGGCCTACGAGCAGTACTTC. This sequence encodes CASSLVGQGAYEQYF. The full variable domain, its missing parts supplied by reference TRBV7-2 and TRBJ2-7, is GAGVSQSPSNKVTEKGKDVELRCDPISGHTALYWYRQSLGQGLEFLIYFQGNSAPDKSGLPSDRFSAERTGGSVSTLTIQRTQQEDSAVYLCASSLVGQGAYEQYFGPGTRLTVT.

As to this clone: Other nucleotide sequences in the sample specify the same CDR3. The CDR3 DNA reads TGTGCCAGCAGCGTGGGCGGGGGGTCCACAGATACGCAGTATTTT. It specifies CASSVGGGSTDTQYF. The gene calls are TRBV9 and TRBJ2-3, with 8 bases matching TRBD2. CDR1 and CDR2 (germline): SGDLS, YYNGEE. This CDR3 contains 15 residues. Trimming cost V 2 bases and J 2 bases; bases outside gene matches: 4. The full variable domain, in which reference TRBV9 and TRBJ2-3 provide the parts outside the CDR3, is DSGVTQTPKHLITATGQRVTLRCSPRSGDLSVYWYQQSLDQGLQFLIQYYNGEERAKGNILERFSAQQFPDLHSELNLSSLELGDSALYFCASSVGGGSTDTQYFGPGTRLTVL.

This rearrangement joins TRBV7-2 to TRBJ1-4; D might be TRBD1 (5 bases). Germline values: CDR1 SGHTA, CDR2 FQGNSA. CDR3 size: 15 residues. V shed 2 bases and J shed 0 bases, with 7 bases lying between them. This chain's CDR3 is CASSLSRATNEKLFF. DNA of the CDR3: TGTGCCAGCAGCTTAAGCAGGGCAACTAATGAAAAACTGTTTTTT.

The rearrangement joins TRBV4-2 to TRBJ2-1; tentative D call: TRBD1 (6 bases). The CDR3 loop spans 15 amino acids. From germline, CDR1 is LGHNA and CDR2 YNFKEQ. V shed 0 bases and J shed 2 bases, with 8 bases lying between them. For the CDR3, the DNA is TGTGCCAGCAGCCAAGAACAGGGACCCTACAATGAGCAGTTCTTC. This gives the protein CASSQEQGPYNEQFF.

This clone was observed a few times. This sequence joins TRBV30 and TRBJ1-1, with 7 nucleotides matching TRBD1. V dropped 3 bases and J dropped 4; count of bases not matched to a gene: 5. Per germline, CDR1 GTSNPN and CDR2 SVGIG (reference sequence). The CDR3 has 13 residues. This CDR3 is CAWSNRGGTEAFF. The DNA for the CDR3 is TGTGCCTGGAGCAACAGGGGTGGCACTGAAGCTTTCTTT.

The chain recombines TRBV6-1 with TRBJ2-7; 8 positions match TRBD2. Germline V lookup: CDR1 MNHNS, CDR2 SASEGT. Trimming at V came to 2 bases and at J to 0 bases, leaving 9 bases not matched to a gene. This CDR3 contains 17 residues. CDR3: CASSERKSSGHSYEQYF. CDR3 DNA: TGTGCCAGCAGTGAAAGGAAGTCTAGCGGGCACTCCTACGAGCAGTACTTC.

The chain uses TRBV19 and TRBJ2-3; TRBD1 matches 7 bases. In germline, CDR1 is LNHDA, CDR2 SQIVND (reference sequence). Unmatched junction bases numbered 10, after V lost 10 bases and J lost 6 bases. The CDR3 is 13 amino acids. CDR3 in DNA: TGTGCCACCTCGAGGGGGCCGGGGGATACGCAGTATTTT. Translated, it gives CATSRGPGDTQYF.

As concerns this clone: The same CDR3 is also encoded by other DNA sequences in this sample. The chain joins TRBV2 to TRBJ1-2; the match to TRBD1 covers 8 bases. The ends lost 3 bases at V and 7 bases at J; junction bases unmatched: 4. CDR1 is SNHLY and CDR2 is FYNNEI in the germline V gene. The CDR3 length is 13 residues. The CDR3 region is CASSEQGAGGYTF. The CDR3 bases are TGTGCCAGCAGTGAGCAGGGGGCGGGTGGCTACACCTTC. Full variable domain (missing parts from reference TRBV2 and TRBJ1-2): EPEVTQTPSHQVTQMGQEVILRCVPISNHLYFYWYRQILGQKVEFLVSFYNNEISEKSEIFDDQFSVERPDGSNFTLKIRSTKLEDSAMYFCASSEQGAGGYTFGSGTRLTVV.

The chain recombines TRBV2 with TRBJ2-1, with D tentatively TRBD2 (6 bases). There are 15 residues in the CDR3. V lost 4 bases, J lost 3 bases, and 13 bases lay in between. CDR1 and CDR2 from the germline V gene are SNHLY and FYNNEI. CDR3 amino acids: CASSVTERVYNEQFF. The CDR3, as DNA: TGTGCCAGCAGTGTCACCGAGCGGGTCTACAATGAGCAGTTCTTC.

The V call is TRBV18, the J call TRBJ2-1; the match to TRBD2 covers 7 bases. The CDR3 consists of 17 residues. V was clipped by 0 bases and J by 2 bases; unmatched bases: 7. The V gene's germline CDR1 is KGHSH and CDR2 LQKENI. This CDR3 is CASSPPSGLAAYNEQFF. The CDR3 coding sequence is TGTGCCAGCTCACCACCGTCCGGGCTAGCGGCCTACAATGAGCAGTTCTTC.

This CDR3 is CASSIGGGQYNEQFF. CDR3 sequence (DNA): TGTGCCAGTAGTATAGGTGGCGGACAGTACAATGAGCAGTTCTTC. The chain is built from TRBV19 and TRBJ2-1, with D tentatively TRBD1 (6 bases). V shed 1 base and J shed 4 bases, with 11 bases lying between them. This CDR3 contains 15 residues. The V gene's germline CDR1 is LNHDA and CDR2 SQIVND (reference sequence).

The V call is TRBV19, the J call TRBJ2-7; 7 nucleotides agree with TRBD1. The ends lost 5 bases at V and 2 bases at J; junction bases unmatched: 3. From germline, CDR1 is LNHDA and CDR2 SQIVND (reference sequence). The CDR3 spans 13 residues. The CDR3 coding sequence is TGTGCCAGTAGTTCCCAGGGGGCCTACGAGCAGTACTTC. This translates into CASSSQGAYEQYF.

The genes are TRBV7-9 and TRBJ1-2, with unresolved D. CDR3 length equals 16 residues. Germline CDR1 is SEHNR and CDR2 is FQNEAQ (reference sequence). V lost 0 bases, J lost 2 bases, and 13 bases lay in between. This CDR3 is CASSLANRVTNYGYTF. The CDR3 DNA follows: TGTGCCAGCAGCTTAGCGAATCGCGTCACCAACTATGGCTACACCTTC. Filled out from reference TRBV7-9 and TRBJ1-2, the complete variable domain reads DTGVSQNPRHKITKRGQNVTFRCDPISEHNRLYWYRQTLGQGPEFLTYFQNEAQLEKSRLLSDRFSAERPKGSFSTLEIQRTEQGDSAMYLCASSLANRVTNYGYTFGSGTRLTVV.

The chain recombines TRBV25-1 with TRBJ2-1, with D unclear. This CDR3 comprises 12 residues. V lost 5 bases, J lost 9 bases, and 11 bases lay in between. In germline, CDR1 is MGHDK, CDR2 SYGVNS. CDR3 bases: TGTGCCAGCAGTACCCTCAAGGGTGAGCAGTTCTTC. It encodes CASSTLKGEQFF.

Worth noting for this clone: The identical CDR3 is also encoded by other nucleotide sequences in the sample. For the CDR3, the DNA is TGTGCCAGCAGCGTTGGGGGTAGCAATCAGCCCCAGCATTTT. This translates into CASSVGGSNQPQHF. The chain couples TRBV9 to TRBJ1-5, with TRBD1 as a possible D gene (5 bases). With 2 bases removed from V and 0 bases from J, the gap between germline ends came to 6 bases. Germline V gene sequence: CDR1 SGDLS, CDR2 YYNGEE. The CDR3 is 14 residues long.

Points on this clone: Mismatch with germline at one junction end may stem from a read error. The chain combines TRBV10-3 with TRBJ1-2, with a weak D call TRBD1 (6 bases). The CDR3 length is 15 residues. Germline V gene lookup returns CDR1 ENHRY and CDR2 SYGVKD. In nucleotides, the CDR3 is TGTGCCAGCAGTTCCCTCCTACAGGGAAGTTCTGGCTACACCTTC. It encodes CASSSLLQGSSGYTF.

This clone was found a few times. The chain combines TRBV2 with TRBJ1-5; the match to TRBD1 covers 7 bases. Germline CDR1 is SNHLY and CDR2 is FYNNEI. V lost 2 bases, J lost 4 bases, and 8 bases stayed unmatched. This CDR3 comprises 16 residues. CDR3 loop: CASSERGLNGNQPQHF. The CDR3, as DNA: TGTGCCAGCAGTGAAAGGGGGCTGAACGGGAATCAGCCCCAGCATTTT.

This CDR3 reads CASSEAGPNRGRSYNSPLHF. CDR3 bases: TGTGCCAGCAGTGAAGCGGGACCTAACAGGGGGCGCTCCTATAATTCACCCCTCCACTTT. This rearrangement joins TRBV6-1 to TRBJ1-6, with 9 bases lining up with TRBD1. The CDR3 is 20 amino acids. With 0 bases clipped from V and 0 bases from J, the junction kept 9 bases outside the gene matches. Germline-derived CDR1 and CDR2 are MNHNS and SASEGT.

This clone is a singleton in its sample. The genes are TRBV5-1 and TRBJ1-2; D uncertain. Germline V gene data show CDR1 as SGHRS and CDR2 as YFSETQ. Trimming removed 1 base at V and 4 bases at J, with 8 bases between. This CDR3 comprises 13 residues. CDR3 residues: CASSLPEGYGYTF. The DNA for the CDR3 is TGCGCCAGCAGCTTGCCAGAGGGCTATGGCTACACCTTC. Based on the CDR3 plus reference TRBV5-1 and TRBJ1-2, the full variable domain is KAGVTQTPRYLIKTRGQQVTLSCSPISGHRSVSWYQQTPGQGLQFLFEYFSETQRNKGNFPGRFSGRQFSNSRSEMNVSTLELGDSALYLCASSLPEGYGYTFGSGTRLTVV.

This clone was recorded only once. Different DNA sequences within this sample yield the same CDR3. The CDR3 region is CASSPQGRGETQYF. Here the CDR3 DNA reads TGTGCCAGCTCACCACAGGGGAGGGGAGAGACCCAGTACTTC. The chain recombines TRBV18 with TRBJ2-5; TRBD2 matches 7 bases. Losses at the gene ends were 1 base for V and 4 bases for J; bases not matched to a gene: 3. Germline V gene sequence: CDR1 KGHSH, CDR2 LQKENI. The CDR3 contains 14 residues.

This rearrangement joins TRBV2 to TRBJ2-6, with 9 bases fitting TRBD1. J lost 1 base, V lost 5 bases, and 6 bases had no gene match. This CDR3 comprises 17 residues. Germline values: CDR1 SNHLY, CDR2 FYNNEI. In nucleotides, the CDR3 is TGTGCCAGCAGTACGGACAGGGGAAGATCTGGGGCCAACGTCCTGACTTTC. Its translation: CASSTDRGRSGANVLTF.

The CDR3 loop reads CASSTDGNTQYF. CDR3 bases: TGTGCCAGCAGTACGGACGGTAATACGCAGTATTTT. The rearrangement links TRBV5-4 to TRBJ2-3; D unclear. The germline V gene has CDR1 SGHNT and CDR2 YYREEE (reference sequence). V was trimmed by 5 bases and J by 7 bases, leaving 11 bases between them. This CDR3 spans 12 amino acids. The variable domain in full, completed from reference TRBV5-4 and TRBJ2-3, reads ETGVTQSPTHLIKTRGQQVTLRCSSQSGHNTVSWYQQALGQGPQFIFQYYREEENGRGNFPPRFSGLQFPNYSSELNVNALELDDSALYLCASSTDGNTQYFGPGTRLTVL.